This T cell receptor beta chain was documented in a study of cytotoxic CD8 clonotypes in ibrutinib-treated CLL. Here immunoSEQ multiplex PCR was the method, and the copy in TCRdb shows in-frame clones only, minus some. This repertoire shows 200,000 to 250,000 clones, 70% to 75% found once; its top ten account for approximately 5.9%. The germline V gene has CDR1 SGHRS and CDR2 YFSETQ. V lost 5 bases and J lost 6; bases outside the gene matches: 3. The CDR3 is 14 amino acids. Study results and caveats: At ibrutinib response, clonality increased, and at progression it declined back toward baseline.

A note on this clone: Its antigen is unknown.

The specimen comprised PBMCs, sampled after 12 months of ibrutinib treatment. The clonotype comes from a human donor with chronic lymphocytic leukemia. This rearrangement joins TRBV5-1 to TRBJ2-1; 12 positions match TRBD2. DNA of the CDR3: TGCGCCAGCAGGACTAGCGGGAGAATCAATGAGCAGTTCTTC. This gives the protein CASRTSGRINEQFF.